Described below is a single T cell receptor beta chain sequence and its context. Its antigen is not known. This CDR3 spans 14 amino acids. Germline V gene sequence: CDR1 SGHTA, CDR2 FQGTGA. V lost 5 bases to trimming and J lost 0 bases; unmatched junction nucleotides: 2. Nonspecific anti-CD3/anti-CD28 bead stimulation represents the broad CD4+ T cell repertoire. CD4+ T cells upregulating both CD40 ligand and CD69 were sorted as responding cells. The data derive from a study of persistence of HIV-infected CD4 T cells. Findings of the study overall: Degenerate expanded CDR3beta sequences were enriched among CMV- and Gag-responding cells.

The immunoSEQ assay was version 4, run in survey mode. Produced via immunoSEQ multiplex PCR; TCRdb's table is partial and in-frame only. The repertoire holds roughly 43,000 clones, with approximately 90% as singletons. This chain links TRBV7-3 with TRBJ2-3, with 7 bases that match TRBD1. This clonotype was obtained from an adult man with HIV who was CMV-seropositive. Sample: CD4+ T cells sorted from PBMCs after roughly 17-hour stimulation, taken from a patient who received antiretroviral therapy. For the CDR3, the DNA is TGTGCCAGCAGCCGGGACAGCAGCACAGATACGCAGTATTTT. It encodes CASSRDSSTDTQYF.